The present T cell receptor (beta chain) was sequenced within a study of primary melanoma T cells and metastatic recurrence. Study summary: Tumors were T2–T4 primary melanomas thicker than 1 mm.

Study findings and constraints: T-cell fraction over 20% seemed protective regardless of ulceration or nodes. T-cell fraction reportedly outperformed other histopathological variables added to thickness.

As concerns this clone: Its antigen is unidentified.

Data came from immunoSEQ multiplex PCR; TCRdb stores just in-frame clones and leaves some out. Here the sample spans about a thousand clones, 85% to 90% being singletons. The sequence was collected from a human donor with melanoma. Material for sequencing was melanoma tumor tissue.

Here the CDR3 reads CASSQLNRGPGNYGYTF. CDR3 bases: TGTGCCAGCAGCCAATTAAACAGGGGGCCAGGAAACTATGGCTACACCTTC. The rearrangement joins TRBV11-3 to TRBJ1-2; 9 positions agree with TRBD1. V lost 5 bases to trimming and J lost 2 bases; unmatched junction nucleotides: 12. CDR1 and CDR2 from the germline V gene are SGHNT and YENEEA. The CDR3 runs to 17 residues.